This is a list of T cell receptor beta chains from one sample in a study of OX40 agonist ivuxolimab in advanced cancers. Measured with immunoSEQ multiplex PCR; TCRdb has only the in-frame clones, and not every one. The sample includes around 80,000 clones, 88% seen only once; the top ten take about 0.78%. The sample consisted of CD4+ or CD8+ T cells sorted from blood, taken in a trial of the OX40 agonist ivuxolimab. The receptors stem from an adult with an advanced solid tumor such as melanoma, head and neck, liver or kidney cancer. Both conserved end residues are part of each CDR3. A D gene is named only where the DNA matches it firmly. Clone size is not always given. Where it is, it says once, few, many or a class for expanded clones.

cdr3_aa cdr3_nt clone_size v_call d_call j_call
CASSLTGTGGEETQYF TGCGCCAGCAGCTTGACCGGGACAGGGGGGGAAGAGACCCAGTACTTC - TRBV5-1 TRBD1 TRBJ2-5
CASSPSGGGNTQYF TGCGCCAGCAGCCCTTCTGGGGGTGGGAATACGCAGTATTTT - TRBV5-1 - TRBJ2-3
CASSPGANYGYTF TGTGCCAGCTCCCCAGGGGCTAACTATGGCTACACCTTC - TRBV6-5 - TRBJ1-2
CASSPGYGIYGYTF TGTGCCAGCAGCCCGGGGTACGGTATCTATGGCTACACCTTC once TRBV28 - TRBJ1-2
CAWGTSGRAGTQYF TGTGCCTGGGGGACTAGCGGGAGGGCCGGTACGCAGTATTTT once TRBV30 TRBD2 TRBJ2-3
CASSLAKAGYEQYF TGCGCCAGCAGCTTGGCCAAGGCAGGGTACGAGCAGTACTTC - TRBV5-1 - TRBJ2-7
CASSIEGRLAGYQETQYF TGTGCCAGTAGTATAGAGGGAAGACTAGCGGGATATCAAGAGACCCAGTACTTC once TRBV19 TRBD2 TRBJ2-5
CATALGGRYTGELFF TGTGCCACCGCCTTGGGGGGGCGATACACCGGGGAGCTGTTTTTT - TRBV19 - TRBJ2-2
CASSLFAIAGVDTQYF TGTGCCAGCAGCTTATTTGCTATAGCGGGAGTTGATACGCAGTATTTT - TRBV7-9 TRBD2 TRBJ2-3
CASSLEGYSNQPQHF TGTGCCAGCAGCTTAGAGGGTTATAGCAATCAGCCCCAGCATTTT - TRBV7-2 - TRBJ1-5